The clone carrying this T cell receptor beta chain was observed a single time. The sample belongs to a study of blood T cell repertoires in COVID-19. In the study overall: Both acute and convalescent COVID-19 samples were obtained from the United States, Italy and Spain. PBMCs, B-cell-depleted T cells, or T cells provided the cDNA or gDNA that made up the material.

The CDR3 is 13 residues long. The germline V gene encodes CDR1 ENHRY and CDR2 SYGVKD. The V gene lost 4 bases and the J gene lost 7 bases, with 11 bases spanning the gap. Original processing notes: Using reference gene primer amplification, nucleated cell counts were estimated. Clones were sequenced by immunoSEQ multiplex PCR, and TCRdb holds only the in-frame ones, with some missing. Clone size and V and J calls were adopted from that table, with D and trimming inferred from the DNA. Here the sample spans approximately 220,000 clones, approximately 83% being singletons. Sequencing was performed on peripheral blood. The gene calls are TRBV10-3 and TRBJ2-1, with unresolved D. The receptor was derived from a man aged 40-49 years with acute or convalescent COVID-19. CDR3 in DNA: TGTGCCATCAGTGTCGAGGCATGGAATGAGCAGTTCTTC. This translates into CAISVEAWNEQFF.